Below are 17 T cell receptor beta chains sequenced from a single sample in a study of T cell responses to AZD1222 COVID-19 vaccine. This table comes from immunoSEQ multiplex PCR, and its TCRdb copy is limited to in-frame clones, with some not included. This sample has about 130,000 clones, with about 90% found just once. Sequenced material: peripheral blood, taken on day 0 of AZD1222 vaccination. These receptors were collected from an adult in good health.

The rearrangement uses TRBV19 and TRBJ1-5; no reliable D call. In germline, CDR1 is LNHDA, CDR2 SQIVND (reference sequence). The CDR3 spans 15 residues. The V end lost 7 bases, the J end lost 2 bases, and 15 bases lay between the germline ends. CDR3 nucleotide sequence: TGTGCCAGTAAGGTAGGGCGACAACGCAATCAGCCCCAGCATTTT. Translated: CASKVGRQRNQPQHF.

The chain couples TRBV4-2 to TRBJ2-7; tentatively, D is TRBD2 (6 bases). In germline, CDR1 is LGHNA, CDR2 YNFKEQ. Trimming took 0 bases from V and 7 from J, leaving 19 bases between them. There are 16 residues in the CDR3. The CDR3 DNA sequence: TGTGCCAGCAGCCAAGATGGCCCCGGGATCGGGAGTGAGCAGTACTTC. Residues: CASSQDGPGIGSEQYF.

The chain joins TRBV6-5 to TRBJ1-5; a weak D match, TRBD1 (6 bases). Germline V gene lookup returns CDR1 MNHEY and CDR2 SVGAGI. The V gene lost 8 bases and the J gene lost 3 bases, with 11 bases spanning the gap. The CDR3 spans 13 residues. The CDR3 DNA follows: TGTGCCAGCCGGGACACCTTCAATCAGCCCCAGCATTTT. Translating it yields CASRDTFNQPQHF.

The chain is built from TRBV7-2 and TRBJ2-3, with D unresolved. V lost 2 bases and J 1 base, leaving 7 bases between the germline ends. The CDR3 is 14 amino acids. CDR1 and CDR2 from the germline V gene are SGHTA and FQGNSA. Written as DNA, the CDR3 is TGTGCCAGCAGCTTATCTGCGGGCACAGATACGCAGTATTTT. Translating it yields CASSLSAGTDTQYF.

A note on this clone: The sample has other DNA sequences that encode this CDR3 too. This chain links TRBV5-1 with TRBJ1-5; D is undetermined. V was pared by 4 bases and J by 0 bases, with 5 bases between. CDR3 length: 13 residues. Looked up from germline, CDR1 is SGHRS and CDR2 is YFSETQ. The CDR3 DNA follows: TGCGCCAGCAGCCTGGCTAGCAATCAGCCCCAGCATTTT. Amino acid sequence: CASSLASNQPQHF.

V is TRBV30 and J is TRBJ2-5; the D call may be TRBD1 or TRBD2 (6 bases each). The CDR3 runs to 13 residues. V dropped 2 bases and J dropped 2 bases, with 9 bases sitting between them. Per germline, CDR1 GTSNPN and CDR2 SVGIG (reference sequence). The CDR3 spells CAWSRGGQETQYF. The CDR3 nucleotides read TGTGCCTGGAGTAGAGGGGGGCAAGAGACCCAGTACTTC.

The chain is built from TRBV9 and TRBJ2-3; D perhaps matches TRBD1 (8 bases). The germline gives CDR1 SGDLS, CDR2 YYNGEE. Between the trimmed V and J ends, which lost 3 bases and 4 bases, there was a span of 21 bases. The CDR3 loop spans 17 amino acids. This CDR3 is CASSAGRTGRGADTQYF. DNA for the CDR3: TGTGCCAGCAGCGCAGGCAGGACAGGGAGGGGCGCAGATACGCAGTATTTT.

The rearrangement links TRBV5-1 to TRBJ1-1; possibly TRBD1 for D (5 bases). CDR3 length: 15 residues. Germline assignment: CDR1 SGHRS and CDR2 YFSETQ. The V end was cut by 4 bases, the J end by 2 bases, with 15 bases between. The CDR3 DNA reads TGCGCCAGCAGCCAAGGGGCAGGGCCCAACACTGAAGCTTTCTTT. It encodes CASSQGAGPNTEAFF.

The chain couples TRBV13 to TRBJ1-1, with TRBD1 as a possible D gene (5 bases). CDR1 and CDR2 (germline): PRHDT, FYEKMQ (reference sequence). CDR3 length: 13 amino acids. With 3 bases removed from V and 4 bases from J, the gap between germline ends came to 9 bases. The DNA of the CDR3 is TGTGCCAGCAGCTTGGGGGGGAGCACTGAAGCTTTCTTT. This translates into CASSLGGSTEAFF.

This clone was seen a few times. The V and J genes are TRBV7-2 and TRBJ1-6; possibly TRBD1 for D (6 bases). Germline assignment: CDR1 SGHTA and CDR2 FQGNSA. The CDR3 sequence is 15 residues long. V lost 5 bases and J lost 6, with 14 bases in between. The CDR3 nucleotides are TGTGCCAGCAGCCCGGTACAGGGCGCTAATTCACCCCTCCACTTT. This encodes CASSPVQGANSPLHF.

The chain joins TRBV12-3 or TRBV12-4 to TRBJ2-1; TRBD1 agrees at 8 bases. V lost 5 bases, J lost 8 bases, and 5 bases stayed unmatched. The CDR3 runs to 13 residues. CDR3 in amino acids: CASSLRTGHEQFF. The CDR3, as DNA: TGTGCCAGCAGTCTCAGGACAGGGCATGAGCAGTTCTTC.

The chain recombines TRBV2 with TRBJ2-2; 9 bases agree with TRBD1. In germline, CDR1 is SNHLY, CDR2 FYNNEI. V shed 5 bases, J shed 4 bases, and the junction held 11 bases outside the gene matches. The CDR3 runs 17 residues. The CDR3 reads CASSPPGQGFSTGELFF. Here the CDR3 DNA reads TGTGCCAGCAGTCCACCGGGACAGGGTTTTAGCACCGGGGAGCTGTTTTTT.

The chain carries TRBV7-8 and TRBJ1-4; maybe TRBD1 (5 bases). This CDR3 is built from 15 residues. Per the germline V gene, CDR1 is SGHVS and CDR2 is FQNEAQ. Trimming stripped 4 bases from V and 4 bases from J, with 13 bases between. DNA of the CDR3: TGTGCCAGCAGCTCGGGACCGGCGCATAATGAAAAACTGTTTTTT. Translation gives CASSSGPAHNEKLFF.

The chain combines TRBV27 with TRBJ2-7; 7 bases are a match to TRBD1. The CDR3 extends over 15 amino acids. The junction had 9 bases not matched to a gene; V was cut back by 3 bases and J by 4 bases. Per germline, CDR1 MNHEY and CDR2 SMNVEV (reference sequence). This chain's CDR3 is CASSFDRVSPYEQYF. In DNA, the CDR3 is TGTGCCAGCAGTTTTGACAGGGTTTCCCCTTACGAGCAGTACTTC.

The chain carries TRBV6-2 or TRBV6-3 and TRBJ2-4; a possible D gene is TRBD2 (6 bases). Germline loops: CDR1 MNHEY, CDR2 SVGEGT. The length of the CDR3 is 16 residues. The V end lost 6 bases, the J end lost 4 bases, and 19 bases lay between the germline ends. The CDR3 spells CASRPTSFRGKNIQYF. CDR3 DNA sequence: TGTGCCAGCAGACCTACTAGCTTTCGAGGAAAAAACATTCAGTACTTC.

The CDR3 nucleotides are TGCGCCAGCAGCTTGGTGGCTAGCGGGCGCACAGATACGCAGTATTTT. This translates into CASSLVASGRTDTQYF. The chain recombines TRBV5-1 with TRBJ2-3; 8 nucleotides align to TRBD2. This CDR3 comprises 16 residues. Germline CDR1 reads SGHRS; CDR2 reads YFSETQ. V shed 0 bases, J shed 1 base, and the junction held 4 bases outside the gene matches.

This clone was detected a few times. The chain couples TRBV28 to TRBJ2-7; D gene uncertain. CDR3 length equals 17 residues. V lost 4 bases, J lost 0 bases, and 19 bases lay in between. Germline CDR1 MDHEN, CDR2 SYDVKM. As DNA, the CDR3 is TGTGCCAGCAGTTCTCGAATGAACAGCCACCTCTCCTACGAGCAGTACTTC. Encoded protein: CASSSRMNSHLSYEQYF.